A selection of T cell receptor beta chains follows, all from one sample in a study of long-term antiretroviral therapy in people with HIV. Assay used: immunoSEQ multiplex PCR; TCRdb lists only in-frame clones, some missing. The table lists 30,000 to 35,000 clones, roughly 74% of them singletons. Sequencing was performed on unsorted PBMCs, taken 3 years after starting antiretroviral therapy. All receptors come from a man aged 45-65 years with HIV. CDR3s include the opening cysteine and the closing phenylalanine or tryptophan. The D gene is left open where the match is weak. Where a row states a size, it is once, few, many or the class of an expanded clone; other rows omit it.

j_gene	d_gene	abundance	v_gene	CDR3nt	CDR3aa
TRBJ1-1	NA	NA	TRBV6-1	TGTGCCAGCAGGCCCAAGTTGAACACTGAAGCTTTCTTT	CASRPKLNTEAFF
TRBJ2-7	TRBD1	NA	TRBV7-9	TGTGCCAGCAGCTTAATGGGCAGGGGGCAACAGGGCTACGAGCAGTACTTC	CASSLMGRGQQGYEQYF
TRBJ1-2	NA	NA	TRBV25-1	TGTGCCAGCAGTGCCGCGGGACGGTATGGCTACACCTTC	CASSAAGRYGYTF
TRBJ2-2	TRBD2	NA	TRBV11-2	TGTGCCAGCAGCTTGGGGACTAGCGGTACGAACACCGGGGAGCTGTTTTTT	CASSLGTSGTNTGELFF
TRBJ2-3	TRBD2	NA	TRBV27	TGTGCCAGCAGCCTAATTCCCCGGGGGGGCACAGATACGCAGTATTTT	CASSLIPRGGTDTQYF
TRBJ2-5	NA	NA	TRBV18	TGTGCCAGCTCACCACCGTCGGGGATCCAAGAGACCCAGTACTTC	CASSPPSGIQETQYF
TRBJ2-7	NA	NA	TRBV6-1	TGTGCCAGCAGTGATGAGGGGGGGAGCTCCTACGAGCAGTACTTC	CASSDEGGSSYEQYF
TRBJ2-6	TRBD1	NA	TRBV7-2	TGTGCCAGCAGCTCAGGGACAGGGAAAGAAGCCAACGTCCTGACTTTC	CASSSGTGKEANVLTF
TRBJ2-4	TRBD2	NA	TRBV9	TGTGCCAGCGGACCGGGGGGGAAAAACATTCAGTACTTC	CASGPGGKNIQYF
TRBJ2-1	TRBD2	NA	TRBV19	TGTGCCAGTAGTATAAAACTAGCGGGAGGGACATACAATGAGCAGTTCTTC	CASSIKLAGGTYNEQFF
TRBJ2-3	TRBD1	NA	TRBV27	TGTGCCAGCAGTCCCGGGACAGGTCTTAGCACAGATACGCAGTATTTT	CASSPGTGLSTDTQYF
TRBJ1-2	NA	NA	TRBV15	TGTGCCACCAGCAGGGAGGGTAACTATGGCTACACCTTC	CATSREGNYGYTF
TRBJ2-3	TRBD2	NA	TRBV2	TGTGCCAGCAGTGGGCTAGCGGGAACGGCAGATACGCAGTATTTT	CASSGLAGTADTQYF
TRBJ1-1	NA	few	TRBV6-1	TGTGCCAGCAGTGAAAAAGAAGTTAGTAGAGCTTTCTTT	CASSEKEVSRAFF
TRBJ1-2	NA	NA	TRBV7-2	TGTGCCAGCAGCCCTGACAGGAGAACCCCCTACACCTTC	CASSPDRRTPYTF
TRBJ1-2	NA	few	TRBV20-1	TGCAGTGCTATCGAGGGACATGGCTACACCTTC	CSAIEGHGYTF
TRBJ1-2	NA	NA	TRBV28	TGTGCCAGCAGTTTAGGGTTACCTAACTATGGCTACACCTTC	CASSLGLPNYGYTF